This T cell receptor (beta chain) was captured in a study of cytotoxic CD8 clonotypes in ibrutinib-treated CLL. Overall study context: The patient breakdown showed roughly 10 relapsed/refractory and around 16 treatment-naive cases, with 17 to 18 IGHV unmutated. Patients gave response samples after a median approximately 11 months of treatment, range 6 to 36.

This clone has a handful of counts. Generated by immunoSEQ multiplex PCR, the TCRdb table keeps only in-frame clones and is missing some. This table has 26,000 or so clones, 62% appearing once. About 1.9 micrograms of genomic DNA (from cryopreserved PBMCs) were used for TCR beta libraries. V was trimmed by 4 bases and J by 0 bases, leaving 8 bases between them. The CDR3 contains 15 residues. The germline V gene has CDR1 SGHRS and CDR2 YFSETQ. This sequence joins TRBV5-1 and TRBJ1-6; D call uncertain. This clonotype was sampled from a human donor with chronic lymphocytic leukemia. The sequencing here drew on PBMCs, taken before ibrutinib treatment. CDR3 amino acids: CASSPGDSYNSPLHF. DNA for the CDR3: TGCGCCAGCAGCCCTGGTGACTCCTATAATTCACCCCTCCACTTT.